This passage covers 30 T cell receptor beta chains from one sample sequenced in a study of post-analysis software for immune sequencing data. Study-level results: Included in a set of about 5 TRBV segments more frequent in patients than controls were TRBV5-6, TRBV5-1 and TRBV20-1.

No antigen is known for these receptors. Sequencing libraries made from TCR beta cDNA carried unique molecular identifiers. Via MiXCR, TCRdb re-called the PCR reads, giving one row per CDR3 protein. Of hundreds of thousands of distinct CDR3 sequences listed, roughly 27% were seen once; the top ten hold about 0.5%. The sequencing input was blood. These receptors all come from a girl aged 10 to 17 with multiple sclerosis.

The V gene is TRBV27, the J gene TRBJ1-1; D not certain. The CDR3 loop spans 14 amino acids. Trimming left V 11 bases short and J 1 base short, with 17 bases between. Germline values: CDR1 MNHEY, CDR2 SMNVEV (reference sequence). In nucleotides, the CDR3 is TGTGCCGGCACCTCCCCCCCAGAGAACACTGAAGCTTTCTTT. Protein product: CAGTSPPENTEAFF.

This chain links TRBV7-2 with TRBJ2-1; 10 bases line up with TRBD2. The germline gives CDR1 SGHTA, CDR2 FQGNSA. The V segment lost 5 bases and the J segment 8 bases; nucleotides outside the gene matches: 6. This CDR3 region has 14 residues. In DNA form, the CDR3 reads TGTGCCAGCAGCCGAGGACTAGCGGTCGATGAGCAGTTCTTC. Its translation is CASSRGLAVDEQFF.

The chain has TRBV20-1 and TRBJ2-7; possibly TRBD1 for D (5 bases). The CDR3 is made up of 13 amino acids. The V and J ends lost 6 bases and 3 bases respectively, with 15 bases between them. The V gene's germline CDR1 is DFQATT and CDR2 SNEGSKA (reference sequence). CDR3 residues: CSAMTESRYEQYF. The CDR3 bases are TGCAGTGCCATGACAGAATCACGCTACGAGCAGTACTTC.

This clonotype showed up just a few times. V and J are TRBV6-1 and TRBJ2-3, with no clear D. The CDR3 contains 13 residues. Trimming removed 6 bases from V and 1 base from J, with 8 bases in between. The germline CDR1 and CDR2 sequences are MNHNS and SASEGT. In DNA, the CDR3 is TGTGCCAGCAGGCCGCAGGGCACAGATACGCAGTATTTT. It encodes CASRPQGTDTQYF.

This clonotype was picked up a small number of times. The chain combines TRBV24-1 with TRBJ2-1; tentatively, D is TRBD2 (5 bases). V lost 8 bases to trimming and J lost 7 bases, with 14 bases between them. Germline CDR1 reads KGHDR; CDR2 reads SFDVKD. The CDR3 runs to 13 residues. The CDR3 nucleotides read TGTGCCACCACAACCGGGGTTCGGAATGAGCAGTTCTTC. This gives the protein CATTTGVRNEQFF.

CDR3 DNA: TGCGCCAGCAGCAGGGGGGACAGACCAAGGACTGAAGCTTTCTTT. It codes for CASSRGDRPRTEAFF. This chain connects TRBV5-1 to TRBJ1-1; 7 bases are a match to TRBD1. Unmatched junction bases numbered 11, after V lost 4 bases and J lost 5 bases. Germline CDR1 reads SGHRS; CDR2 reads YFSETQ. This CDR3 has 15 residues.

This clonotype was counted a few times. The CDR3 sequence: CSVVHRSSYNEQFF. In nucleotides, the CDR3 is TGCAGCGTTGTTCATAGGAGCTCCTACAATGAGCAGTTCTTC. The chain recombines TRBV29-1 with TRBJ2-1, with unresolved D. Germline V lookup: CDR1 SQVTM, CDR2 ANQGSEA. This CDR3 has 14 residues. V lost 4 bases and J lost 0, with 10 bases in between.

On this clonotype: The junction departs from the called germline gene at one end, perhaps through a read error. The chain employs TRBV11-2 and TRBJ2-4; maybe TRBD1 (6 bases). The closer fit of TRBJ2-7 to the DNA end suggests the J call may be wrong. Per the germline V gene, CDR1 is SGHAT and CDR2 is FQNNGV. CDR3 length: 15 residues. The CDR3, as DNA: TGTGCCTGCAGCCTCCGGGACATATTTATCTCCGAGCAGTACTTC. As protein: CACSLRDIFISEQYF.

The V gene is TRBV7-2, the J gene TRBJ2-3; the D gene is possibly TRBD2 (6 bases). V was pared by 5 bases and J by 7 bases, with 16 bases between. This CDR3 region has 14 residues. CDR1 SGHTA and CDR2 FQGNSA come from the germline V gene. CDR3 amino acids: CASSVRDSRHTQYF. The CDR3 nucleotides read TGTGCCAGCAGCGTCCGGGACTCGCGACATACGCAGTATTTT.

CDR3: CASSLGARGVQETQYF. The DNA of the CDR3 is TGTGCCAGCAGCTTGGGCGCCAGGGGAGTTCAAGAGACCCAGTACTTC. The genes are TRBV5-6 and TRBJ2-5, with D tentatively TRBD1 (6 bases). Trimming stripped 0 bases from V and 2 bases from J, with 14 bases between. The length of the CDR3 is 16 residues. Per germline, CDR1 SGHDT and CDR2 YYEEEE.

The CDR3 region is CATSRGAGLVGYGYTF. The CDR3 coding sequence is TGTGCCACCAGCAGAGGGGCCGGCCTTGTGGGGTATGGCTACACCTTC. The chain carries TRBV15 and TRBJ1-2; D is ambiguous. The germline gives CDR1 LNHNV, CDR2 YYDKDF (reference sequence). Trimming took 1 base from V and 5 from J, leaving 17 bases between them. CDR3 length: 16 residues.

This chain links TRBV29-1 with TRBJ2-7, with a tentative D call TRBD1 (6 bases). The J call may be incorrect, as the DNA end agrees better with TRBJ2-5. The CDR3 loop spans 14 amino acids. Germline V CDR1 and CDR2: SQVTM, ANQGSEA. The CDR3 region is CSVETWTAEETQYF. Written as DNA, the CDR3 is TGCAGCGTTGAAACTTGGACAGCTGAAGAGACCCAGTACTTC.

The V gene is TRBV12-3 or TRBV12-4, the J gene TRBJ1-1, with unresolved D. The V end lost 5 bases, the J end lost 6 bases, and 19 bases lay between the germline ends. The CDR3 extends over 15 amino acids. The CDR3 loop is CASSAGRLLKPEAFF. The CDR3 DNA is TGTGCCAGCAGTGCGGGCAGGCTTCTGAAGCCTGAAGCTTTCTTT.

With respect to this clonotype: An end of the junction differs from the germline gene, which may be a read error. The CDR3 DNA follows: TGTGCCATCAGTGAGTCTTTTCGCCGGGACCGCTATGGTTACACCTTC. The encoded protein is CAISESFRRDRYGYTF. The rearrangement uses TRBV10-3 and TRBJ1-2; D may be TRBD1 (5 bases). The length of the CDR3 is 16 residues. CDR1 and CDR2 (germline): ENHRY, SYGVKD.

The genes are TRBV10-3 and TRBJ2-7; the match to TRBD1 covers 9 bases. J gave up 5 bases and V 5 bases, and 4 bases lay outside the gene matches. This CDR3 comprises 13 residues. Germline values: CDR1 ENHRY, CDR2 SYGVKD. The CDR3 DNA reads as TGTGCCATCAGTTCCGACAGGGGGGACGAGCAGTACTTC. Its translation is CAISSDRGDEQYF.

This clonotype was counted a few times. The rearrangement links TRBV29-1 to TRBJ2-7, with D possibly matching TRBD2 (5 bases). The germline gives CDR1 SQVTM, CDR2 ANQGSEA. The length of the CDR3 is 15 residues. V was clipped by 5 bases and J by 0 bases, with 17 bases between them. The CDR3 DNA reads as TGCAGCGTTAAGGGAGCTAGCAGGAGCTCCTACGAGCAGTACTTC. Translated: CSVKGASRSSYEQYF.

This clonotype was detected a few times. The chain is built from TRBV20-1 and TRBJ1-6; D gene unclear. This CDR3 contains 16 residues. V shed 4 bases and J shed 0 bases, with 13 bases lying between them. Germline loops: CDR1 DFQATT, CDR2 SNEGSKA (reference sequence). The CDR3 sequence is CSATRYRRSYNSPLHF. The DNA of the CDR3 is TGCAGTGCTACCCGGTACCGACGCTCCTATAATTCACCCCTCCACTTT.

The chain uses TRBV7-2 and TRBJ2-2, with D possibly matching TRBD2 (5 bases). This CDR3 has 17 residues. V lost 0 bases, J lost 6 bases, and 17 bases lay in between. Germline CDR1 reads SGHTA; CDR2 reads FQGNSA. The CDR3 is CASSLAAGLGVAGELFF. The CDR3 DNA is TGTGCCAGCAGCTTAGCCGCGGGCCTTGGAGTGGCCGGGGAGCTGTTTTTT.

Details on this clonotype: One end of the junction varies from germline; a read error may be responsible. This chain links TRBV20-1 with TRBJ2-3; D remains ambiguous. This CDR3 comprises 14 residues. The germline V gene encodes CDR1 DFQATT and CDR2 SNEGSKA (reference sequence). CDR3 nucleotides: TGCAGTGCTAGAGTTTTCGTGGCTCAAGATACGCGGTATTTT. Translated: CSARVFVAQDTRYF.

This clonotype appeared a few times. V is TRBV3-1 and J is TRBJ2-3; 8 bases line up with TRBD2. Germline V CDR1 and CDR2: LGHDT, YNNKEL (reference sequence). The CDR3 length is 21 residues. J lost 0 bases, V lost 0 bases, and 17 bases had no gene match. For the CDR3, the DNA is TGTGCCAGCAGCCAAGATCTAAGCGGGGGAAACCTACCCTCTAGCACAGATACGCAGTATTTT. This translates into CASSQDLSGGNLPSSTDTQYF.

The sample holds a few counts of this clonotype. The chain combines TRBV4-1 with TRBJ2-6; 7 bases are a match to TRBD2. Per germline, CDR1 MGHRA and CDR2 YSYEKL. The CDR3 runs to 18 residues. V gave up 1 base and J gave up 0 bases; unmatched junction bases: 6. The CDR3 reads CASSQVRGGNSGANVLTF. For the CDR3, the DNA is TGCGCCAGCAGCCAAGTTAGGGGAGGGAACTCTGGGGCCAACGTCCTGACTTTC.

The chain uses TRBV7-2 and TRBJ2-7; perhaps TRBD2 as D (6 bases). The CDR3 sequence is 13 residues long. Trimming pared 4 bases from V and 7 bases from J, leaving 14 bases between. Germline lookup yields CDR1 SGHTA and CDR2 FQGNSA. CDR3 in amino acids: CASSSITGVEQYF. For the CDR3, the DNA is TGTGCCAGCAGCTCTATAACGGGAGTTGAGCAGTACTTC.

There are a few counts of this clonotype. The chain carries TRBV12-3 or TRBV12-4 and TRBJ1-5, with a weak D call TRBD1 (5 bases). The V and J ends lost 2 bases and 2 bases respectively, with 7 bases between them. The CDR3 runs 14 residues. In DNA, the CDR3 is TGTGCCAGCAGTTTAAAGGGGCGCAATCAGCCCCAGCATTTT. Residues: CASSLKGRNQPQHF.

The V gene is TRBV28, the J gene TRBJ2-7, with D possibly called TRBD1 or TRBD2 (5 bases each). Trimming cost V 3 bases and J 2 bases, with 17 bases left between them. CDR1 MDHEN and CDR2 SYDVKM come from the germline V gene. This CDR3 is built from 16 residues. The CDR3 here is CASSFIPGTVTYEQYF. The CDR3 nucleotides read TGTGCCAGCAGTTTCATCCCCGGGACGGTTACCTACGAGCAGTACTTC.

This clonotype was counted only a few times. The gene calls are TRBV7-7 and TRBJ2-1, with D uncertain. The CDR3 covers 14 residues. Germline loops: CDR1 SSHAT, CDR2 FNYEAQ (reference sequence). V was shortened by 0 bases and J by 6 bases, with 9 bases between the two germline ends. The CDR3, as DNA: TGTGCCAGCAGCTTAGCATCCGGGTCCAATGAGCAGTTCTTC. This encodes CASSLASGSNEQFF.

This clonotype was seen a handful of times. The DNA of the CDR3 is TGTGCCAGCAGCCAAGTCTCTCGTTGGGACTATGGCTACACCTTC. Encoded protein: CASSQVSRWDYGYTF. The V call is TRBV3-1, the J call TRBJ1-2; no clear D. The CDR3 runs to 15 residues. Trimming pared 1 base from V and 3 bases from J, leaving 12 bases between. Germline V CDR1 and CDR2: LGHDT, YNNKEL (reference sequence).

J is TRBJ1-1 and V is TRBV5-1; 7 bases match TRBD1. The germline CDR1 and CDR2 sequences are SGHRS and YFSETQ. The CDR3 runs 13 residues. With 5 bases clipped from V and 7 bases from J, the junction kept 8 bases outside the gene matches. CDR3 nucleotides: TGCGCCAGCAGGGACGGGACAGCCTTTGAAGCTTTCTTT. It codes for CASRDGTAFEAFF.

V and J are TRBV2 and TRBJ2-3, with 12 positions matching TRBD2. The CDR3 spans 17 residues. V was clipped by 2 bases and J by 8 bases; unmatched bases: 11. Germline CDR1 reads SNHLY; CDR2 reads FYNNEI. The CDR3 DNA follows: TGTGCCAGCAGTGAATCTCGACTAGCGGGAGAAGGTGGTACGCAGTATTTT. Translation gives CASSESRLAGEGGTQYF.

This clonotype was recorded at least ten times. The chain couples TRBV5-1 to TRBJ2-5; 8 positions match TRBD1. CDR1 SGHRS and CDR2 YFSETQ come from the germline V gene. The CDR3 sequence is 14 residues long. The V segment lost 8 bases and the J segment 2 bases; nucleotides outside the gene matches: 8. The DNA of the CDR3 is TGCGCCAGTGGGACAGGCTCGGTTCAAGAGACCCAGTACTTC. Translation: CASGTGSVQETQYF.

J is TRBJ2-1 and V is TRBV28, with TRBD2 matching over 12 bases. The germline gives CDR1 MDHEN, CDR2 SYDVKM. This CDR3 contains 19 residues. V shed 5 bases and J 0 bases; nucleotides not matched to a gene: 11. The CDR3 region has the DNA TGTGCCAGCAGTCCCGGACTAGCGGGACCCGAGAGCTCCTACAATGAGCAGTTCTTC. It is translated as CASSPGLAGPESSYNEQFF.